Below are 5 T cell receptor beta chains sequenced from a single sample in a study of shared clonotypes between healthy human individuals. Naive CD8 populations comprised CD45RO-negative cells positively selected for CCR7, excluding terminally differentiated effector memory CD45RA+ cells. Method: immunoSEQ multiplex PCR; TCRdb's copy keeps in-frame clones and lacks some. The sample holds hundreds of thousands of clones; roughly 96% are singletons and the top ten take around 0.12%. The specimen was naive CD8+ T cells sorted from blood. These receptors were taken from a woman in her 30s in good health.

The V and J genes are TRBV7-9 and TRBJ2-1, with a possible D match to TRBD2 (7 bases). The V gene lost 7 bases and the J gene lost 0 bases, with 16 bases spanning the gap. This CDR3 is built from 16 residues. Germline CDR1 SEHNR, CDR2 FQNEAQ (reference sequence). In DNA, the CDR3 is TGTGCCAGCACCCCGAGGGGGGGGAGCTCCTACAATGAGCAGTTCTTC. Its protein product is CASTPRGGSSYNEQFF.

The rearrangement uses TRBV5-4 and TRBJ2-3; D gene ambiguous. The V gene lost 7 bases and the J gene lost 1 base, with 13 bases spanning the gap. Germline CDR1 and CDR2: SGHNT and YYREEE (reference sequence). There are 14 residues in the CDR3. The CDR3: CASRPPGRTDTQYF. CDR3 in DNA: TGTGCCAGCCGCCCCCCGGGCCGCACAGATACGCAGTATTTT.

This clone appeared once. The chain joins TRBV11-2 to TRBJ2-7; 7 bases match TRBD2. This CDR3 is built from 15 residues. V lost 3 bases to trimming and J lost 2 bases; unmatched junction nucleotides: 7. Germline CDR1 SGHAT, CDR2 FQNNGV. The CDR3 loop is CASSFRVAGAYEQYF. The CDR3 region has the DNA TGTGCCAGCAGCTTCAGGGTTGCGGGGGCCTACGAGCAGTACTTC.

The chain employs TRBV28 and TRBJ2-5, with TRBD2 identical over 7 bases. This CDR3 comprises 14 residues. The trim removed 5 bases at V and 2 bases at J, leaving 5 bases unmatched. Germline values: CDR1 MDHEN, CDR2 SYDVKM. The CDR3 region is CASSKLAPQETQYF. DNA for the CDR3: TGTGCCAGCAGTAAACTAGCGCCACAAGAGACCCAGTACTTC.

The gene calls are TRBV9 and TRBJ2-3; the D is unclear. The V end was cut by 0 bases, the J end by 2 bases, with 10 bases between. The germline V gene has CDR1 SGDLS and CDR2 YYNGEE. This CDR3 contains 15 residues. The chain's CDR3 is CASSVVAVDTDTQYF. CDR3 sequence (DNA): TGTGCCAGCAGCGTAGTAGCAGTTGACACAGATACGCAGTATTTT. Variable domain in full (rest from reference TRBV9 and TRBJ2-3): DSGVTQTPKHLITATGQRVTLRCSPRSGDLSVYWYQQSLDQGLQFLIQYYNGEERAKGNILERFSAQQFPDLHSELNLSSLELGDSALYFCASSVVAVDTDTQYFGPGTRLTVL.